These 20 T cell receptor beta chains originate from one sample sequenced in a study of regulatory T cells in long-lasting Graves disease. Building of the TCR beta libraries involved iRepertoire HTBI primers and Arm-PCR of CDR3 regions. TCRdb redid the calling of the multiplex PCR reads with MiXCR, one entry per CDR3 protein. This sample carries 540,000 or so distinct CDR3 sequences, about 13% of them seen once, and the ten largest clones take approximately 9.3%. Time point in this sample: newly diagnosed GD, antithyroid drugs for less than 3 months. RNA extracted from PBMCs served as the sequencing template. This same sample was also taken into another study, of T cells in Graves' hyperthyroidism and ophthalmopathy.

The sequences come from peripheral blood mononuclear cells (PBMCs), collected at new diagnosis, from a patient treated with antithyroid drugs. The receptors shown here come from a man between 25 and 39 years old with Graves disease.

In its sample, this clonotype was seen a few times. The V and J genes are TRBV24-1 and TRBJ2-1, with TRBD1 as a possible D gene (6 bases). V dropped 7 bases and J dropped 3 bases, with 9 bases sitting between them. Germline V CDR1 and CDR2: KGHDR, SFDVKD. The CDR3 runs 13 residues. This chain's CDR3 is CATSGTHYNEQFF. CDR3 coding DNA: TGTGCCACCAGCGGGACACACTACAATGAGCAGTTCTTC.

V is TRBV24-1 and J is TRBJ2-3, with TRBD1 matching over 8 bases. Germline CDR1 is KGHDR and CDR2 is SFDVKD. V lost 4 bases and J lost 1; bases outside the gene matches: 6. The CDR3 loop spans 16 amino acids. Written as DNA, the CDR3 is TGTGCCACCAGTGACCCCGGACAGGGCGGCACAGATACGCAGTATTTT. Protein: CATSDPGQGGTDTQYF.

This clonotype was counted ten times or more. The chain employs TRBV29-1 and TRBJ2-2, with no clear D. Looked up from germline, CDR1 is SQVTM and CDR2 is ANQGSEA. V was cut by 7 bases and J by 4 bases, with 7 bases left in between. The CDR3 is 11 residues long. This chain's CDR3 is CSGWITGELFF. DNA of the CDR3: TGCAGCGGGTGGATCACCGGGGAGCTGTTTTTT.

This clonotype has a count of ten or more. CDR3 amino acids: CASSERGSGEAKNIQYF. Here the CDR3 DNA reads TGTGCCAGCAGTGAGCGGGGTAGCGGGGAAGCCAAAAACATTCAGTACTTC. The rearrangement uses TRBV25-1 and TRBJ2-4; the match to TRBD2 covers 8 bases. Losses at the gene ends were 3 bases for V and 0 bases for J; bases not matched to a gene: 7. This CDR3 contains 17 residues. Germline lookup yields CDR1 MGHDK and CDR2 SYGVNS.

The sample holds many counts of this clonotype. This chain links TRBV24-1 with TRBJ2-1; a weak D match, TRBD2 (5 bases). In germline, CDR1 is KGHDR, CDR2 SFDVKD. The CDR3 is made up of 15 amino acids. The V and J ends lost 2 bases and 0 bases respectively, with 7 bases between them. The CDR3 region is CATSDSADSYNEQFF. The CDR3 coding sequence is TGTGCCACCAGTGATTCAGCGGACTCCTACAATGAGCAGTTCTTC.

This clonotype has more than one count but fewer than ten. The chain carries TRBV20-1 and TRBJ1-2; no reliable D call. Trimming shortened V by 0 bases and J by 4 bases, and 9 bases separated the two germline ends. This CDR3 is built from 13 residues. CDR1 and CDR2 (germline): DFQATT, SNEGSKA (reference sequence). CDR3 sequence reads: CSARDWAVYGYTF. CDR3 nucleotide sequence: TGCAGTGCTAGAGATTGGGCAGTCTATGGCTACACCTTC.

This clonotype came up many times. One junction end disagrees with the germline gene, perhaps due to a read error. The genes are TRBV7-9 and TRBJ2-1; 7 bases agree with TRBD2. This CDR3 is built from 15 residues. Germline CDR1 is SEHNR and CDR2 is FQNEAQ (reference sequence). The CDR3 nucleotides read TGTGCCAGCAGTTTAGAACTAGCGTCCTACAATGAGCAGTTCTTC. Amino acids: CASSLELASYNEQFF. The full variable domain, its missing parts supplied by reference TRBV7-9 and TRBJ2-1, is DTGVSQNPRHKITKRGQNVTFRCDPISEHNRLYWYRQTLGQGPEFLTYFQNEAQLEKSRLLSDRFSAERPKGSFSTLEIQRTEQGDSAMYLCASSLELASYNEQFFGPGTRLTVL.

This clonotype appeared many times. The chain couples TRBV11-3 to TRBJ2-1; 8 positions agree with TRBD2. The V and J ends lost 2 bases and 10 bases, in that order; junction bases with no gene match: 7. The CDR3 runs 14 residues. Germline V gives CDR1 SGHNT, CDR2 YENEEA. Here the CDR3 reads CASSLTGLGGEQFF. CDR3 nucleotides: TGTGCCAGCAGCTTAACGGGACTAGGAGGAGAGCAGTTCTTC.

In its sample, this clonotype was seen many times. The V gene is TRBV20-1, the J gene TRBJ2-7, with 7 bases lining up with TRBD2. V gave up 3 bases and J gave up 2 bases; unmatched junction bases: 7. Germline loops: CDR1 DFQATT, CDR2 SNEGSKA (reference sequence). This CDR3 comprises 14 residues. CDR3 residues: CSARDGLVAYEQYF. DNA for the CDR3: TGCAGTGCTAGGGATGGACTAGTAGCCTACGAGCAGTACTTC.

This clonotype was detected ten times or more. The chain is built from TRBV15 and TRBJ1-5, with unresolved D. The CDR3 covers 17 residues. CDR1 and CDR2 (germline): LNHNV, YYDKDF (reference sequence). Trimming left V 8 bases short and J 0 bases short, with 20 bases between. CDR3 protein: CATSADIGLNSNQPQHF. CDR3 bases: TGTGCCACCTCAGCAGATATAGGACTGAATAGCAATCAGCCCCAGCATTTT.

This clonotype showed up many times. V usage is TRBV11-2 and J usage is TRBJ2-2; 10 bases are shared with TRBD1. With V trimmed by 5 bases and J by 7 bases, 7 bases remained unmatched. The germline gives CDR1 SGHAT, CDR2 FQNNGV. The CDR3 totals 15 residues. The CDR3 region has the DNA TGTGCCAGCAGCCCCGACAGGGGGCGCCTCGGGGAGCTGTTTTTT. This translates into CASSPDRGRLGELFF. Based on the CDR3 plus reference TRBV11-2 and TRBJ2-2, the full variable domain is EAGVAQSPRYKIIEKRQSVAFWCNPISGHATLYWYQQILGQGPKLLIQFQNNGVVDDSQLPKDRFSAERLKGVDSTLKIQPAKLEDSAVYLCASSPDRGRLGELFFGEGSRLTVL.

This clonotype was observed at least ten times. The chain has TRBV20-1 and TRBJ1-3, with TRBD1 as a possible D gene (6 bases). Trimming removed 3 bases from V and 2 bases from J, with 11 bases in between. Germline values: CDR1 DFQATT, CDR2 SNEGSKA (reference sequence). The CDR3 consists of 14 residues. CDR3 bases: TGCAGTGCTAGCAGGGGAGCGCCTGGAAACACCATATATTTT. It translates to CSASRGAPGNTIYF.

There are many counts of this clonotype. The chain has TRBV12-3 or TRBV12-4 and TRBJ2-2; D is possibly TRBD2 (5 bases). The CDR3 spans 13 residues. The V end lost 8 bases, the J end lost 5 bases, and 12 bases lay between the germline ends. The CDR3, as DNA: TGTGCCAGCCTCGGAGGCCAAACCGGGGAGCTGTTTTTT. Translated, it gives CASLGGQTGELFF.

This clonotype was seen at least ten times. The V gene is TRBV10-2, the J gene TRBJ2-7; TRBD2 might be the D (6 bases). CDR3 length: 10 residues. The germline V gene encodes CDR1 WSHSY and CDR2 SAAADI. CDR3 bases: TGCGCGGGGGGCTCCTACGAGCAGTACTTC. It codes for CAGGSYEQYF.

This clonotype has ten or more counts. The gene calls are TRBV5-1 and TRBJ2-3; 8 bases align to TRBD2. CDR1 and CDR2 (germline): SGHRS, YFSETQ. The CDR3 runs 16 residues. Trimming at V came to 3 bases and at J to 5 bases, leaving 11 bases not matched to a gene. The DNA for the CDR3 is TGCGCCAGCAGCTCCGGGAGGGCGGGACGGGTAGATACGCAGTATTTT. This gives the protein CASSSGRAGRVDTQYF. The full variable domain, its missing parts supplied by reference TRBV5-1 and TRBJ2-3, is KAGVTQTPRYLIKTRGQQVTLSCSPISGHRSVSWYQQTPGQGLQFLFEYFSETQRNKGNFPGRFSGRQFSNSRSEMNVSTLELGDSALYLCASSSGRAGRVDTQYFGPGTRLTVL.

This clonotype occurred a few times. The chain has TRBV20-1 and TRBJ2-3; the D is unclear. The CDR3 has 15 residues. The V end was cut by 4 bases, the J end by 0 bases, with 14 bases between. The germline CDR1 and CDR2 sequences are DFQATT and SNEGSKA (reference sequence). The CDR3 bases are TGCAGTGCTACGAGACCATCCTACAGCACAGATACGCAGTATTTT. This translates into CSATRPSYSTDTQYF.

This chain joins TRBV19 and TRBJ1-1, with a weak D call TRBD1 (5 bases). The CDR3 loop spans 14 amino acids. V was trimmed by 3 bases and J by 1 base, leaving 9 bases between them. From germline, CDR1 is LNHDA and CDR2 SQIVND (reference sequence). CDR3 sequence: CASSMSRANTEAFF. In DNA, the CDR3 is TGTGCCAGTAGTATGAGCAGGGCGAACACTGAAGCTTTCTTT.

This clonotype came up many times. The chain has TRBV27 and TRBJ1-6; no definite D call. V gave up 6 bases and J gave up 7 bases, with 16 bases separating them. Per germline, CDR1 MNHEY and CDR2 SMNVEV (reference sequence). The CDR3 has 15 amino acids. CDR3 in amino acids: CASSLKRTENSPLHF. The CDR3 nucleotides are TGTGCCAGCAGCTTGAAACGGACGGAGAATTCACCCCTCCACTTT.

This chain joins TRBV5-4 and TRBJ2-2; D call uncertain. The germline V and J ends were trimmed by 0 bases and 9 bases, with 9 bases remaining between them. The CDR3 consists of 13 residues. CDR1 and CDR2 (germline): SGHNT, YYREEE (reference sequence). The CDR3 loop reads CASSLEAGRELFF. CDR3 DNA: TGTGCCAGCAGCTTGGAGGCCGGGCGGGAGCTGTTTTTT. The full variable domain, in which reference TRBV5-4 and TRBJ2-2 provide the parts outside the CDR3, is ETGVTQSPTHLIKTRGQQVTLRCSSQSGHNTVSWYQQALGQGPQFIFQYYREEENGRGNFPPRFSGLQFPNYSSELNVNALELDDSALYLCASSLEAGRELFFGEGSRLTVL.

This clonotype has a count of ten or more. The chain has TRBV7-9 and TRBJ2-1; D unclear. Trimming cost V 4 bases and J 7 bases, with 17 bases left between them. The CDR3 is made up of 15 amino acids. The germline V gene has CDR1 SEHNR and CDR2 FQNEAQ (reference sequence). This CDR3 reads CASSSPLGLENEQFF. The CDR3 nucleotides read TGTGCCAGCAGCTCCCCTTTGGGCTTGGAAAATGAGCAGTTCTTC.